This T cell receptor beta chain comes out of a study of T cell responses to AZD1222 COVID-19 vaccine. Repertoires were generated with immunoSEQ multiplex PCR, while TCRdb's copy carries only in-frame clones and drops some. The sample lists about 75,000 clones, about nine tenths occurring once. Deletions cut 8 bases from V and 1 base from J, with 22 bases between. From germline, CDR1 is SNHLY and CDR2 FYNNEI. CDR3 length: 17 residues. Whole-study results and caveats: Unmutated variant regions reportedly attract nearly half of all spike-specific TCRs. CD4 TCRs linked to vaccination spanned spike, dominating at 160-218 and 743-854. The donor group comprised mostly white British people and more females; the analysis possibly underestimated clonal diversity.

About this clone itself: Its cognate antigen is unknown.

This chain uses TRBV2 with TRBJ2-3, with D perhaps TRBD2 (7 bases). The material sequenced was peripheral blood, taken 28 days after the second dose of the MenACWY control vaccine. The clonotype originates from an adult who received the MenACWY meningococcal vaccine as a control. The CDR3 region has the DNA TGTGCCAGCGACGAAAGGTGGCGGGGGCCGGGCACAGATACGCAGTATTTT. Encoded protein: CASDERWRGPGTDTQYF.